The 24 T cell receptor beta chains below were found in one sample sequenced in a study of CD8+ T cells in alopecia areata (dated by TCRdb to 2016 to 2019). What this sample's time point label stands for: roughly 27 days on oral tofacitinib. The sample's treatment or condition label, decoded: oral pan-JAK inhibitor, 5-10 mg twice daily. The method behind the library was the immunoSEQ multiplex PCR assay. For TCR sequencing, RNA was extracted from every sample and reverse transcribed into cDNA to serve as template. TCRdb re-hosts the immuneACCESS table, in-frame sequences only. Its copies lack some clones; in the studies checked, an unresolved V gene accounts for under half of them, and the cause for the rest is not known. For this sample the table gives 130,000 or so clones, of which roughly 55% were detected only once. Around 6% of the sample is in the top ten clones. Sample: CD4+ T cells sorted from blood, taken at week 4, from a patient treated with tofacitinib. The source of these receptors is a human donor with alopecia areata.

V usage is TRBV7-8 and J usage is TRBJ1-5; D is ambiguous. The length of the CDR3 is 12 residues. Germline V lookup: CDR1 SGHVS, CDR2 FQNEAQ. V was trimmed by 5 bases and J by 4 bases, leaving 6 bases between them. The CDR3 sequence: CASSAGNQPQHF. CDR3 coding DNA: TGTGCCAGCAGCGCGGGTAATCAGCCCCAGCATTTT.

The chain links TRBV28 to TRBJ2-7; TRBD1 matches at 11 bases. The CDR3 consists of 14 residues. With 5 bases clipped from V and 6 bases from J, the junction kept 6 bases outside the gene matches. CDR1 is MDHEN and CDR2 is SYDVKM in the germline V gene. For the CDR3, the DNA is TGTGCCAGCAGTGGGGGGACAGGGGGACGCGAGCAGTACTTC. Encoded protein: CASSGGTGGREQYF.

This chain connects TRBV29-1 to TRBJ1-2; D is possibly TRBD1 (6 bases). V gave up 6 bases and J gave up 2 bases, with 13 bases separating them. The length of the CDR3 is 13 residues. Germline assignment: CDR1 SQVTM and CDR2 ANQGSEA. The CDR3: CSVTGQSNYGYTF. DNA of the CDR3: TGCAGCGTGACCGGACAGAGCAACTATGGCTACACCTTC.

This clone came up a few times. V and J are TRBV6-5 and TRBJ1-2; TRBD1 is a possible D gene (5 bases). The germline V and J ends were trimmed by 8 bases and 7 bases, with 17 bases remaining between them. Germline CDR1 reads MNHEY; CDR2 reads SVGAGI. This CDR3 is 13 amino acids long. The CDR3 DNA sequence: TGTGCCAGCGGAAGGGAGGGGTTAGGTGGCTACACCTTC. This sequence encodes CASGREGLGGYTF.

In DNA form, the CDR3 reads TGTGCCAGCAGAACCTTGTGGGGAAATGGCTACACCTTC. Encoded protein: CASRTLWGNGYTF. The V call is TRBV27, the J call TRBJ1-2; D uncertain. Germline V gives CDR1 MNHEY, CDR2 SMNVEV (reference sequence). The CDR3 covers 13 residues. Trimming removed 6 bases at V and 6 bases at J, with 14 bases between.

The chain carries TRBV29-1 and TRBJ2-3; 8 bases are shared with TRBD2. The CDR3 is 15 residues long. The V gene end was trimmed by 8 bases and the J gene end by 5 bases; junction bases not matched to a gene: 15. Germline V gene data show CDR1 as SQVTM and CDR2 as ANQGSEA. CDR3 coding DNA: TGCAGCTCTAATAACCCCACCGGGAGGGGAGATACGCAGTATTTT. Protein: CSSNNPTGRGDTQYF.

The chain couples TRBV30 to TRBJ2-1, with D unclear. CDR3 size: 12 residues. V was shortened by 7 bases and J by 6 bases, with 13 bases between the two germline ends. Germline CDR1 GTSNPN, CDR2 SVGIG (reference sequence). Here the CDR3 DNA reads TGTGCCTCCGACGGGTGGGGCAATGAGCAGTTCTTC. Translating gives CASDGWGNEQFF.

The genes are TRBV5-4 and TRBJ2-1; D may match TRBD1 or TRBD2 (6 bases each). V was trimmed by 2 bases and J by 0 bases, leaving 9 bases between them. There are 15 residues in the CDR3. Germline lookup yields CDR1 SGHNT and CDR2 YYREEE (reference sequence). CDR3 DNA sequence: TGTGCCAGCAGCTTCGGGGGCGACTCCTACAATGAGCAGTTCTTC. Residues: CASSFGGDSYNEQFF.

This clone was recorded a few times. The chain carries TRBV18 and TRBJ2-4, with D perhaps matching TRBD1 (5 bases). Germline-derived CDR1 and CDR2 are KGHSH and LQKENI. This CDR3 has 16 amino acids. The V end lost 2 bases, the J end lost 0 bases, and 11 bases lay between the germline ends. This chain's CDR3 is CASSPLTELAKNIQYF. CDR3 coding DNA: TGTGCCAGCTCACCATTGACAGAACTAGCCAAAAACATTCAGTACTTC.

The chain uses TRBV7-2 and TRBJ2-7; no firm D call. Trimming removed 0 bases at V and 4 bases at J, with 10 bases between. The CDR3 runs 14 residues. Germline V CDR1 and CDR2: SGHTA, FQGNSA. CDR3 region: CASSLALDPYEQYF. The CDR3 nucleotides are TGTGCCAGCAGCTTAGCGCTCGACCCTTACGAGCAGTACTTC. The full variable domain, rest sourced from reference TRBV7-2 and TRBJ2-7, is GAGVSQSPSNKVTEKGKDVELRCDPISGHTALYWYRQSLGQGLEFLIYFQGNSAPDKSGLPSDRFSAERTGGSVSTLTIQRTQQEDSAVYLCASSLALDPYEQYFGPGTRLTVT.

The V and J genes are TRBV2 and TRBJ1-2; D may be TRBD1 (5 bases). Trimming stripped 6 bases from V and 0 bases from J, with 11 bases between. Per germline, CDR1 SNHLY and CDR2 FYNNEI. This CDR3 is 14 amino acids long. Here the CDR3 reads CASSLVGANYGYTF. The CDR3 bases are TGTGCCAGCAGCCTCGTGGGGGCTAACTATGGCTACACCTTC.

The CDR3 sequence is CASSLSRVENIQYF. The CDR3 region has the DNA TGTGCCAGCAGCTTGAGCAGGGTGGAAAACATTCAGTACTTC. The V and J genes are TRBV5-4 and TRBJ2-4; tentative D call: TRBD1 (5 bases). The ends were cut back, 1 base at V and 5 bases at J, with 10 bases in the middle. The germline CDR1 and CDR2 sequences are SGHNT and YYREEE (reference sequence). The CDR3 runs 14 residues.

The chain links TRBV5-1 to TRBJ2-5, with D perhaps matching TRBD1 (7 bases). The CDR3 runs 13 residues. From germline, CDR1 is SGHRS and CDR2 YFSETQ. Trimming took 4 bases from V and 5 from J, leaving 12 bases between them. CDR3 bases: TGCGCCAGCAGCCAGACAGGGAGGGAGACCCAGTACTTC. This encodes CASSQTGRETQYF. Supplemented by reference TRBV5-1 and TRBJ2-5, the full variable domain reads KAGVTQTPRYLIKTRGQQVTLSCSPISGHRSVSWYQQTPGQGLQFLFEYFSETQRNKGNFPGRFSGRQFSNSRSEMNVSTLELGDSALYLCASSQTGRETQYFGPGTRLLVL.

J is TRBJ1-4 and V is TRBV7-2; D may be TRBD1 (5 bases). The germline V gene has CDR1 SGHTA and CDR2 FQGNSA. Trimming left V 0 bases short and J 4 bases short, with 15 bases between. The CDR3 is 17 amino acids. The CDR3 DNA sequence: TGTGCCAGCAGCTTAGCACCAGGGAGGGGACTTAATGAAAAACTGTTTTTT. It codes for CASSLAPGRGLNEKLFF.

The chain has TRBV27 and TRBJ2-3, with D tentatively TRBD1 (6 bases). The CDR3 extends over 16 amino acids. Germline V gene data show CDR1 as MNHEY and CDR2 as SMNVEV (reference sequence). V lost 5 bases, J lost 2 bases, and 17 bases lay in between. The CDR3 reads CASSVHRDGDTDTQYF. In nucleotides, the CDR3 is TGTGCCAGCAGTGTTCACAGGGATGGTGACACAGATACGCAGTATTTT.

The J gene is TRBJ2-2, the V gene TRBV5-1, with unresolved D. The CDR3 sequence is 15 residues long. The germline gives CDR1 SGHRS, CDR2 YFSETQ. The V and J ends lost 2 bases and 1 base respectively, with 9 bases between them. The CDR3 DNA reads as TGCGCCAGCAGCTTCAACAGCTTGAACACCGGGGAGCTGTTTTTT. Translating it yields CASSFNSLNTGELFF. The complete variable domain, with remaining parts taken from reference TRBV5-1 and TRBJ2-2, reads KAGVTQTPRYLIKTRGQQVTLSCSPISGHRSVSWYQQTPGQGLQFLFEYFSETQRNKGNFPGRFSGRQFSNSRSEMNVSTLELGDSALYLCASSFNSLNTGELFFGEGSRLTVL.

The V call is TRBV5-6, the J call TRBJ1-5, with TRBD1 matching over 8 bases. The ends lost 4 bases at V and 3 bases at J; junction bases unmatched: 3. The CDR3 loop spans 14 amino acids. Germline CDR1 and CDR2: SGHDT and YYEEEE. The CDR3 spells CASSAQGVNQPQHF. The CDR3 region has the DNA TGTGCCAGCAGCGCACAGGGGGTCAATCAGCCCCAGCATTTT.

J is TRBJ2-3 and V is TRBV29-1, with D possibly being TRBD2 (5 bases). Germline CDR1 is SQVTM and CDR2 is ANQGSEA. CDR3 length equals 14 residues. The V gene lost 0 bases and the J gene lost 4 bases, with 11 bases spanning the gap. The CDR3 region has the DNA TGCAGCGTTGAAGATTGGGTGGGAGCAGATACGCAGTATTTT. It encodes CSVEDWVGADTQYF.

The chain links TRBV29-1 to TRBJ2-2; no definite D call. The CDR3 loop spans 13 amino acids. CDR1 and CDR2 from the germline V gene are SQVTM and ANQGSEA. V lost 6 bases to trimming and J lost 3 bases, with 11 bases between them. DNA for the CDR3: TGCAGCGTCTCAACGATATACACCGGGGAGCTGTTTTTT. It translates to CSVSTIYTGELFF.

The V call is TRBV27, the J call TRBJ2-5; 7 bases fit TRBD1. This CDR3 is built from 12 residues. Germline V lookup: CDR1 MNHEY, CDR2 SMNVEV (reference sequence). Germline trimming cut 8 bases from V and 1 base from J; bases unmatched to any gene: 1. CDR3: CASRDSQETQYF. CDR3 sequence (DNA): TGTGCCAGCCGGGACAGCCAAGAGACCCAGTACTTC.

The sample holds one count of this clone. The chain links TRBV7-9 to TRBJ1-1, with 7 bases identical to TRBD1. CDR3 size: 13 residues. The V and J ends lost 6 bases and 2 bases, in that order; junction bases with no gene match: 3. CDR1 is SEHNR, CDR2 FQNEAQ, per germline (reference sequence). CDR3 protein: CASSRQGNTEAFF. The CDR3 DNA reads as TGTGCCAGCAGTCGACAGGGTAACACTGAAGCTTTCTTT.

The chain carries TRBV25-1 and TRBJ2-5; 9 positions match TRBD2. V lost 3 bases, J lost 2 bases, and 7 bases stayed unmatched. The CDR3 covers 16 residues. CDR1 and CDR2 (germline): MGHDK, SYGVNS. CDR3 in amino acids: CASSDLSGGHQETQYF. The DNA of the CDR3 is TGTGCCAGCAGTGATCTTAGCGGGGGACATCAAGAGACCCAGTACTTC.

This chain links TRBV14 with TRBJ2-3, with D perhaps matching TRBD2 (6 bases). With 9 bases removed from V and 4 bases from J, the gap between germline ends came to 20 bases. This CDR3 has 15 residues. Germline CDR1 is SGHDN and CDR2 is FVKESK. CDR3 coding DNA: TGTGCCAGAAAAACCGTGGGGAGGAGGGCAGATACGCAGTATTTT. It yields the protein CARKTVGRRADTQYF.

The chain's CDR3 is CASSLSGPDTQYF. The CDR3 DNA reads as TGTGCCAGCAGCTTATCTGGACCAGATACGCAGTATTTT. This chain links TRBV7-7 with TRBJ2-3; no reliable D call. V was pared by 2 bases and J by 4 bases, with 7 bases between. The CDR3 sequence is 13 residues long. Germline V lookup: CDR1 SSHAT, CDR2 FNYEAQ (reference sequence).